Each of the 25 T cell receptor beta chains below was sequenced from the same sample in a study of regulatory T cells in long-lasting Graves disease. As for time point: newly diagnosed GD, antithyroid drugs for less than 3 months. Generation of the TCR library employed RNA extracted from PBMCs. Assembly of TCR beta libraries relied on iRepertoire HTBI primers together with Arm-PCR of CDR3 regions. TCRdb reanalysed the multiplex PCR reads using MiXCR and keeps one entry per CDR3 protein. The sample consists of approximately 400,000 distinct CDR3 sequences, about an eighth of them appearing once. These data also featured in a second study, about T cells in Graves' hyperthyroidism and ophthalmopathy.

The starting material was peripheral blood mononuclear cells (PBMCs), obtained at new diagnosis, from a patient treated with antithyroid drugs. Receptors were obtained from a woman younger than 35 with Graves disease.

V is TRBV7-3 and J is TRBJ2-2; tentative D call: TRBD2 (5 bases). The ends were cut back, 2 bases at V and 5 bases at J, with 12 bases in the middle. CDR1 and CDR2 (germline): SGHTA, FQGTGA. This CDR3 has 15 amino acids. In DNA, the CDR3 is TGTGCCAGCAGCTTAGATGGGAGTGGGACCGGGGAGCTGTTTTTT. Translated, it gives CASSLDGSGTGELFF.

In this sample, this clonotype turned up many times. J is TRBJ2-1 and V is TRBV9, with D possibly TRBD2 on 6 matching bases. The CDR3 covers 14 residues. V lost 0 bases, J lost 8 bases, and 12 bases lay in between. Per germline, CDR1 SGDLS and CDR2 YYNGEE. CDR3 amino acids: CASSVAGGAYEQFF. CDR3 bases: TGTGCCAGCAGCGTAGCTGGAGGGGCCTATGAGCAGTTCTTC. The full variable domain, with the rest looked up from reference TRBV9 and TRBJ2-1, is DSGVTQTPKHLITATGQRVTLRCSPRSGDLSVYWYQQSLDQGLQFLIQYYNGEERAKGNILERFSAQQFPDLHSELNLSSLELGDSALYFCASSVAGGAYEQFFGPGTRLTVL.

This clonotype appeared many times. The rearrangement joins TRBV9 to TRBJ2-1; TRBD1 aligns across 7 bases. After removal of 4 bases from V and 8 bases from J, the junction contained 18 bases not matched to a gene. Per germline, CDR1 SGDLS and CDR2 YYNGEE. The CDR3 runs 17 residues. The CDR3 here is CASSLRDSGRLIHEQFF. The CDR3 DNA reads TGTGCCAGCAGCTTACGGGACAGCGGACGACTAATCCATGAGCAGTTCTTC.

This clonotype came up many times. The chain links TRBV30 to TRBJ2-3, with 11 bases aligning to TRBD2. Germline loops: CDR1 GTSNPN, CDR2 SVGIG (reference sequence). The J segment lost 0 bases and the V segment lost 6 bases, leaving 2 bases of the junction unmatched. The length of the CDR3 is 14 residues. DNA of the CDR3: TGTGCCTGCAGACTAGCGGGGAGCACAGATACGCAGTATTTT. Translated: CACRLAGSTDTQYF. The full variable domain, in which reference TRBV30 and TRBJ2-3 provide the parts outside the CDR3, is SQTIHQWPATLVQPVGSPLSLECTVEGTSNPNLYWYRQAAGRGLQLLFYSVGIGQISSEVPQNLSASRPQDRQFILSSKKLLLSDSGFYLCACRLAGSTDTQYFGPGTRLTVL.

This clonotype was counted at least ten times. The chain has TRBV28 and TRBJ2-3, with 7 bases fitting TRBD1. CDR1 and CDR2 from the germline V gene are MDHEN and SYDVKM. CDR3 length: 20 amino acids. V shed 8 bases and J 0 bases; nucleotides not matched to a gene: 23. CDR3 in amino acids: CASSPIPGTDFFLSTDTQYF. In nucleotides, the CDR3 is TGTGCCAGCTCGCCTATTCCCGGGACAGACTTTTTTCTCAGCACAGATACGCAGTATTTT. Combining the CDR3 with reference TRBV28 and TRBJ2-3 gives the whole variable domain DVKVTQSSRYLVKRTGEKVFLECVQDMDHENMFWYRQDPGLGLRLIYFSYDVKMKEKGDIPEGYSVSREKKERFSLILESASTNQTSMYLCASSPIPGTDFFLSTDTQYFGPGTRLTVL.

This clonotype has ten or more counts. The V call is TRBV6-1, the J call TRBJ2-1; 12 positions agree with TRBD2. Germline lookup yields CDR1 MNHNS and CDR2 SASEGT. This CDR3 comprises 22 residues. With 6 bases clipped from V and 5 bases from J, the junction kept 26 bases outside the gene matches. CDR3 DNA sequence: TGTGCCAGCAGGATCGGGTATAGAGTGCCTAGCGGGAGGGATACCCGCCACAATGAGCAGTTCTTC. Encoded protein: CASRIGYRVPSGRDTRHNEQFF.

A single count supports this clonotype. The chain has TRBV27 and TRBJ1-2, with 9 positions matching TRBD1. V lost 4 bases to trimming and J lost 0 bases; unmatched junction nucleotides: 6. Germline V gene sequence: CDR1 MNHEY, CDR2 SMNVEV (reference sequence). CDR3 length: 16 residues. The CDR3 reads CASSSKTGGTNYGYTF. CDR3 coding DNA: TGTGCCAGCAGTTCCAAGACAGGGGGAACTAACTATGGCTACACCTTC.

In its sample, this clonotype was seen many times. The chain recombines TRBV7-2 with TRBJ1-1; TRBD1 is a possible D gene (5 bases). The V end was cut by 1 base, the J end by 6 bases, with 15 bases between. CDR1 and CDR2 from the germline V gene are SGHTA and FQGNSA. The CDR3 extends over 15 amino acids. The CDR3 loop reads CASSLVGSGTAEAFF. The CDR3 bases are TGTGCCAGCAGCTTAGTGGGGTCCGGGACGGCTGAAGCTTTCTTT.

This clonotype showed up many times. V is TRBV28 and J is TRBJ2-7; 9 nucleotides align to TRBD1. V trimming: 4 bases; J trimming: 2 bases; junction bases outside the gene matches: 6. Looked up from germline, CDR1 is MDHEN and CDR2 is SYDVKM. The CDR3 totals 15 residues. In nucleotides, the CDR3 is TGTGCCAGCAGTTCGGAGACAGGGGGACCCTACGAGCAGTACTTC. Translation gives CASSSETGGPYEQYF.

The V call is TRBV4-2, the J call TRBJ2-5, with 10 bases lining up with TRBD2. The CDR3 length is 16 residues. With V trimmed by 0 bases and J by 4 bases, 5 bases remained unmatched. Germline CDR1 is LGHNA and CDR2 is YNFKEQ. Here the CDR3 DNA reads TGTGCCAGCAGCCAAGACGTCCAGCGGGGGGGAGAGACCCAGTACTTC. Translation gives CASSQDVQRGGETQYF.

As concerns this clonotype: A much bigger clone sits one base away, suggesting this may be a read error. This chain joins TRBV12-3 or TRBV12-4 and TRBJ2-5; 12 bases fit TRBD1. The length of the CDR3 is 19 residues. The CDR3 spells CATYRAGTGGPRVRETQHF. DNA for the CDR3: TGTGCCACGTATAGAGCCGGGACAGGGGGCCCCAGGGTCCGTGAGACCCAGCACTTC.

Here the CDR3 reads CASSQVQGGEQFF. CDR3 bases: TGTGCCAGCAGCCAAGTACAGGGTGGCGAGCAGTTCTTC. The J gene is TRBJ2-1, the V gene TRBV3-1; D is perhaps TRBD1 (6 bases). V lost 1 base to trimming and J lost 10 bases, with 11 bases between them. This CDR3 has 13 residues. The germline gives CDR1 LGHDT, CDR2 YNNKEL (reference sequence).

A note on this clonotype: This likely traces to a read error, being one base from a far larger clone. V and J are TRBV11-2 and TRBJ2-3, with D tentatively TRBD1 (6 bases). The CDR3 spans 13 residues. Per germline, CDR1 SGHAT and CDR2 FQNNGV. CDR3 sequence: CASRLTPGVEQSF. The DNA of the CDR3 is TGTGCCAGCAGACTAACACCAGGGGTTGAGCAGTCCTTC.

The V and J genes are TRBV10-3 and TRBJ1-2; D is undetermined. The CDR3 runs to 15 residues. Germline lookup yields CDR1 ENHRY and CDR2 SYGVKD. Trimming took off 7 bases at V and 1 base at J, with 16 bases between the two ends. The chain's CDR3 is CAIKTDPARNYGYTF. The DNA for the CDR3 is TGTGCCATCAAGACCGACCCGGCCCGTAACTATGGCTACACCTTC.

Many counts were recorded for this clonotype. V and J are TRBV20-1 and TRBJ1-5; TRBD1 matches at 10 bases. The CDR3 totals 15 residues. The J segment lost 3 bases and the V segment lost 6 bases, leaving 8 bases of the junction unmatched. CDR1 and CDR2 (germline): DFQATT, SNEGSKA (reference sequence). The CDR3 loop is CSAARQGAFNQPQHF. The CDR3 bases are TGCAGTGCCGCGAGACAGGGGGCTTTCAATCAGCCCCAGCATTTT.

Worth noting for this clonotype: It differs at one base from a far larger clone, so likely a read error. Likely a read error: the CDR3 ends without its conserved phenylalanine or tryptophan. The limits of the CDR3 on the DNA are not certain, so only TCRdb's listed CDR3 is given. This sequence joins TRBV11-2 and TRBJ2-3; no DNA check was done on the table's D call, TRBD2. The CDR3 is made up of 15 amino acids, end residues included. The V gene's germline CDR1 is SGHAT and CDR2 FQNNGV. CDR3 loop: CASSPTSGSSYEQYL.

This clonotype was recorded at least ten times. This rearrangement joins TRBV29-1 to TRBJ1-1; D not certain. This CDR3 is 12 amino acids long. Germline CDR1 reads SQVTM; CDR2 reads ANQGSEA. Trimming removed 4 bases at V and 0 bases at J, with 6 bases between. DNA for the CDR3: TGCAGCGTTGCGGGATTGAACACTGAAGCTTTCTTT. This gives the protein CSVAGLNTEAFF.

This clonotype was recorded a few times. The rearrangement links TRBV10-2 to TRBJ2-7; 7 bases are shared with TRBD1. The CDR3 has 14 amino acids. V shed 6 bases, J shed 4 bases, and the junction held 9 bases outside the gene matches. Germline CDR1 WSHSY, CDR2 SAAADI. The CDR3 DNA follows: TGCGCCAGCAGCCGCTCCGACAGGGCTTACGAGCAGTACTTC. It encodes CASSRSDRAYEQYF.

This clonotype came up many times. The V call is TRBV28, the J call TRBJ2-3, with 12 bases fitting TRBD2. This CDR3 contains 16 residues. The germline V gene encodes CDR1 MDHEN and CDR2 SYDVKM. The ends lost 6 bases at V and 4 bases at J; junction bases unmatched: 8. The CDR3 DNA sequence: TGTGCCAGCAGACCCCCCCTAGCGGGAGGGCCAGATACGCAGTATTTT. As protein: CASRPPLAGGPDTQYF.

This clonotype was recorded many times. The chain is built from TRBV4-3 and TRBJ2-3, with D possibly TRBD2 on 6 matching bases. CDR3 length: 14 amino acids. The V gene's germline CDR1 is LGHNA and CDR2 YSLEER. V was clipped by 3 bases and J by 4 bases, with 11 bases between them. CDR3 region: CASSHRLESDTQYF. The CDR3 DNA is TGCGCCAGCAGCCATCGACTAGAGTCAGATACGCAGTATTTT.

There are a few counts of this clonotype. A much larger clone lies a single base off, so this may be a read error. Because the CDR3 is missing its conserved closing phenylalanine or tryptophan, this is likely a read error. The chain employs TRBV28 and TRBJ2-3; 7 bases fit TRBD1. The junction had 4 bases not matched to a gene; V was cut back by 2 bases and J by 2 bases. The V gene's germline CDR1 is MDHEN and CDR2 SYDVKM. The CDR3 has 15 residues. CDR3 nucleotide sequence: TGTGCCAGCAGTTTAAGGGGGCTTCACACAGATACGCAGTATCTT. This codes for CASSLRGLHTDTQYL.

This clonotype was counted between two and nine times. This chain uses TRBV5-1 with TRBJ2-7, with TRBD1 identical over 10 bases. Germline V gives CDR1 SGHRS, CDR2 YFSETQ. V trimming: 4 bases; J trimming: 6 bases; junction bases outside the gene matches: 7. The CDR3 extends over 14 amino acids. CDR3 nucleotide sequence: TGCGCCAGCAGCCTGCAGGGACAGGGGACCGAGCAGTACGTC. Residues: CASSLQGQGTEQYV.

The sample holds many counts of this clonotype. V is TRBV12-3 or TRBV12-4 and J is TRBJ2-1, with D perhaps being TRBD1 or TRBD2 (5 bases each). Deletions cut 8 bases from V and 0 bases from J, with 14 bases between. The CDR3 covers 15 residues. CDR3 nucleotide sequence: TGTGCCAGCGGATTGTATGGGGGCTCCTACAATGAGCAGTTCTTC. Its protein is CASGLYGGSYNEQFF.

This clonotype has a count of ten or more. V is TRBV18 and J is TRBJ2-5; D might be TRBD2 (6 bases). The CDR3 runs 16 residues. The V gene's germline CDR1 is KGHSH and CDR2 LQKENI. Trimming pared 6 bases from V and 2 bases from J, leaving 19 bases between. This CDR3 reads CASSPGRGRIQETQYF. DNA of the CDR3: TGTGCCAGCTCCCCCGGACGGGGGAGGATACAAGAGACCCAGTACTTC. The whole variable domain, filled in from reference TRBV18 and TRBJ2-5, reads NAGVMQNPRHLVRRRGQEARLRCSPMKGHSHVYWYRQLPEEGLKFMVYLQKENIIDESGMPKERFSAEFPKEGPSILRIQQVVRGDSAAYFCASSPGRGRIQETQYFGPGTRLLVL.

This chain connects TRBV4-3 to TRBJ2-3, with 11 bases aligning to TRBD2. Germline CDR1 LGHNA, CDR2 YSLEER. V was clipped by 3 bases and J by 2 bases; unmatched bases: 4. CDR3 length: 16 residues. CDR3 sequence (DNA): TGCGCCAGCAGCCATCAGACTAGCGGGGCCACAGATACGCAGTATTTT. It is translated as CASSHQTSGATDTQYF.